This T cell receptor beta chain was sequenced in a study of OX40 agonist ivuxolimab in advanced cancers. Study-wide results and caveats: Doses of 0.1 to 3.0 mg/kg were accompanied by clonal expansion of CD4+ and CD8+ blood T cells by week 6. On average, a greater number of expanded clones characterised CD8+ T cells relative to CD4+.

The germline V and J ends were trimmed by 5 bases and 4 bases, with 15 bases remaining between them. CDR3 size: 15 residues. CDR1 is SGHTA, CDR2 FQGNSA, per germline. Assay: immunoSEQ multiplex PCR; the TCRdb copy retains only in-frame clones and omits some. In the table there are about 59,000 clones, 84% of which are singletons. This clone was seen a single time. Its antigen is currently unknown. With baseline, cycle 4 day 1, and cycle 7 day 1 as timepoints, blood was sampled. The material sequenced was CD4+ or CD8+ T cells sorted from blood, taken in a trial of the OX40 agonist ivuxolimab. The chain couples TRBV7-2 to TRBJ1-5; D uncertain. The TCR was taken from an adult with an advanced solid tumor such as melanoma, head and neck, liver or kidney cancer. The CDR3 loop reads CASSPNGLKNQPQHF. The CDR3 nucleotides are TGTGCCAGCAGCCCCAACGGCCTGAAAAATCAGCCCCAGCATTTT.